The 3 T cell receptor beta chains below all came from one sample that was sequenced in a study of CD8 T cells in ankylosing spondylitis. TCRdb re-called the 5' RACE reads through MiXCR, storing one row per CDR3 protein. Among about 360,000 distinct CDR3 sequences, roughly 15% were seen once, and the ten largest hold about 1%. Material: blood, either unsorted or a sorted T cell fraction (not recorded which). These receptors originate from a male donor with ankylosing spondylitis or in good health (not recorded which).

The chain recombines TRBV20-1 with TRBJ1-4; D may be TRBD1 (5 bases). The CDR3 contains 12 residues. Per the germline V gene, CDR1 is DFQATT and CDR2 is SNEGSKA (reference sequence). With 3 bases removed from V and 8 bases from J, the gap between germline ends came to 10 bases. The CDR3 DNA reads TGCAGTGCTAGCGGGACGGACGAAAAACTGTTTTTT. This gives the protein CSASGTDEKLFF.

The J gene is TRBJ2-1, the V gene TRBV3-1; 15 bases match TRBD2. The CDR3 extends over 19 amino acids. The J segment lost 4 bases and the V segment lost 4 bases, leaving 11 bases of the junction unmatched. Germline assignment: CDR1 LGHDT and CDR2 YNNKEL (reference sequence). The CDR3 region has the DNA TGTGCCAGCAGCCCGGGACTAGCGGGGGGCCCTAAACCTTACAATGAGCAGTTCTTC. Translation gives CASSPGLAGGPKPYNEQFF.

The CDR3 DNA reads as TGTGCCAGCAGCTTCAGCCTGGGAGGGCCGTTGGGAGAGACCCAGTACTTC. It encodes CASSFSLGGPLGETQYF. This rearrangement joins TRBV7-9 to TRBJ2-5; 7 bases agree with TRBD2. Germline values: CDR1 SEHNR, CDR2 FQNEAQ (reference sequence). The ends lost 3 bases at V and 4 bases at J; junction bases unmatched: 14. The CDR3 length is 17 residues.